Listed below are T cell receptor beta chains from one sample, sequenced in a study of T cell clones after liver transplantation. Sequencing was performed with immunoSEQ multiplex PCR; in TCRdb, only in-frame clones are kept and a portion is missing. The table shows about 68,000 clones, with nearly 95% occurring only once. This specimen was CD4+ T cells from blood, taken about 27 months after liver transplant. The receptor source for this set is a human patient who received a liver transplant. Part of the T cells may come from the graft donor. The CDR3 runs from the conserved cysteine through the conserved F or W. D genes are given only for firm matches. Size tells how often a clone was seen (once, few, many) or the class of an expanded clone, and some rows leave it out.

TRBJ1-5	.	.	TRBV27	CASSSASNQPQHF	TGTGCCAGCAGTTCCGCCAGCAATCAGCCCCAGCATTTT
TRBJ2-7	.	.	TRBV5-1	CASSYNGPYEQYF	TGCGCCAGCAGCTATAACGGACCCTACGAGCAGTACTTC
TRBJ2-7	.	.	TRBV7-2	CASSLGHRLSEQYF	TGTGCCAGCAGCTTAGGCCACCGTTTGAGCGAGCAGTACTTC
TRBJ2-7	.	.	TRBV11-2	CASSTRTFFEQYF	TGTGCCAGCAGCACACGGACTTTTTTCGAGCAGTACTTC
TRBJ2-7	TRBD2	.	TRBV11-3	CASSFGTSAGEQYF	TGTGCCAGCAGCTTCGGGACTAGCGCCGGCGAGCAGTACTTC
TRBJ2-7	TRBD2	.	TRBV6-1	CASSWGSGSNEQYF	TGTGCCAGCAGCTGGGGTAGCGGGAGTAACGAGCAGTACTTC
TRBJ2-3	TRBD2	.	TRBV11-3	CASSLRREAGDTQYF	TGTGCCAGCAGCTTACGCCGGGAGGCCGGAGATACGCAGTATTTT
TRBJ2-5	TRBD2	once	TRBV5-8	CASSLAWFAGAAETQYF	TGTGCCAGCAGCTTGGCCTGGTTCGCGGGAGCTGCAGAGACCCAGTACTTC
TRBJ1-1	.	.	TRBV28	CASSFLMRTLGDTEAFF	TGTGCCAGCAGTTTCCTAATGCGGACGCTGGGGGACACTGAAGCTTTCTTT
TRBJ1-2	.	.	TRBV7-2	CASSLGTLNYGYTF	TGTGCCAGCAGCTTAGGGACACTTAACTATGGCTACACCTTC
TRBJ2-1	TRBD2	.	TRBV7-6	CASSPGGGSTSYNEQFF	TGTGCCAGCAGCCCCGGTGGCGGGAGTACATCCTACAATGAGCAGTTCTTC
TRBJ2-1	TRBD2	.	TRBV5-4	CASSRRTAGEGDEQFF	TGTGCCAGCAGCCGCCGGACAGCGGGAGAAGGGGATGAGCAGTTCTTC
TRBJ2-7	TRBD1	.	TRBV28	CASTLGQGTYEQYF	TGTGCCAGCACCCTTGGACAGGGTACCTACGAGCAGTACTTC
TRBJ2-1	.	.	TRBV10-1	CASSERNEQFF	TGCGCCAGCAGTGAGAGGAATGAGCAGTTCTTC
TRBJ1-6	TRBD1	.	TRBV6-6	CASVRDRNSPLHF	TGTGCCAGTGTCCGGGACAGAAATTCACCCCTCCACTTT
TRBJ2-3	.	.	TRBV2	CASSEGERDTQYF	TGTGCCAGCAGTGAAGGGGAGAGAGATACGCAGTATTTT
TRBJ2-1	TRBD2	.	TRBV7-3	CASSLRLAGVREQFF	TGTGCCAGCAGCTTAAGGCTAGCGGGAGTCCGAGAGCAGTTCTTC
TRBJ2-4	TRBD1	.	TRBV28	CASSLPGGTKNIQYF	TGTGCCAGCAGTCTACCAGGGGGAACCAAAAACATTCAGTACTTC
TRBJ1-2	.	once	TRBV5-6	CASSWEGSPVPGYTF	TGTGCCAGCAGCTGGGAAGGCAGCCCAGTGCCTGGCTACACCTTC
TRBJ1-2	.	.	TRBV14	CASSQEGLRGYTF	TGTGCCAGCAGCCAAGAAGGCTTGCGAGGCTACACCTTC
TRBJ1-3	TRBD1	.	TRBV7-6	CASSLITGTGSGNTIYF	TGTGCCAGCAGCTTAATAACGGGGACAGGGTCTGGAAACACCATATATTTT
TRBJ2-1	.	.	TRBV10-3	CAISDQAASSYNEQFF	TGTGCCATCAGTGATCAAGCGGCGAGCTCCTACAATGAGCAGTTCTTC
TRBJ2-1	TRBD2	.	TRBV7-3	CASSLSLASGRYEQFF	TGTGCCAGCAGCTTAAGTTTGGCTAGCGGGAGATATGAGCAGTTCTTC
TRBJ2-2	TRBD2	.	TRBV7-2	CASSWGGSGNTGELFF	TGTGCCAGCAGCTGGGGCGGGAGCGGGAACACCGGGGAGCTGTTTTTT
TRBJ1-3	.	.	TRBV7-2	CASSLLSGNTIYF	TGTGCCAGCAGCCTCCTCTCTGGAAACACCATATATTTT
TRBJ1-3	.	.	TRBV4-1	CASSQERGNTIYF	TGCGCCAGCAGCCAAGAAAGAGGAAACACCATATATTTT
TRBJ2-3	.	.	TRBV5-1	CASSLLGRSTDTQYF	TGCGCCAGCAGCTTACTCGGACGGAGCACAGATACGCAGTATTTT
TRBJ2-3	.	.	TRBV5-4	CASSLADGKDTQYF	TGTGCCAGCAGCTTGGCCGACGGGAAGGATACGCAGTATTTT
TRBJ2-2	.	.	TRBV5-1	CASRETVGGNTGELFF	TGCGCCAGCAGAGAGACAGTAGGGGGAAACACCGGGGAGCTGTTTTTT
TRBJ2-3	TRBD2	.	TRBV19	CASSIEGSGGTDTQYF	TGTGCCAGTAGTATAGAAGGTAGCGGGGGCACAGATACGCAGTATTTT
TRBJ1-2	TRBD1	.	TRBV2	CASTTGGAFGYTF	TGTGCCAGCACTACAGGGGGCGCATTCGGCTACACCTTC
TRBJ2-2	.	.	TRBV18	CASSPLQNTGELFF	TGTGCCAGCTCACCATTACAGAACACCGGGGAGCTGTTTTTT
TRBJ1-2	.	once	TRBV7-2	CASSLLRSHGYTF	TGTGCCAGCAGCTTATTGAGGAGTCATGGCTACACCTTC
TRBJ2-3	TRBD2	.	TRBV7-3	CASSLTALGLAGTDTQYF	TGTGCCAGCAGCTTAACCGCCCTGGGACTAGCGGGCACAGATACGCAGTATTTT
TRBJ2-1	.	.	TRBV29-1	CSVALRAGNQFF	TGCAGCGTTGCCCTAAGGGCGGGGAACCAGTTCTTC
TRBJ2-1	TRBD1	.	TRBV27	CASSPRTGGFGNEQFF	TGTGCCAGCAGTCCCCGGACAGGGGGCTTCGGCAATGAGCAGTTCTTC